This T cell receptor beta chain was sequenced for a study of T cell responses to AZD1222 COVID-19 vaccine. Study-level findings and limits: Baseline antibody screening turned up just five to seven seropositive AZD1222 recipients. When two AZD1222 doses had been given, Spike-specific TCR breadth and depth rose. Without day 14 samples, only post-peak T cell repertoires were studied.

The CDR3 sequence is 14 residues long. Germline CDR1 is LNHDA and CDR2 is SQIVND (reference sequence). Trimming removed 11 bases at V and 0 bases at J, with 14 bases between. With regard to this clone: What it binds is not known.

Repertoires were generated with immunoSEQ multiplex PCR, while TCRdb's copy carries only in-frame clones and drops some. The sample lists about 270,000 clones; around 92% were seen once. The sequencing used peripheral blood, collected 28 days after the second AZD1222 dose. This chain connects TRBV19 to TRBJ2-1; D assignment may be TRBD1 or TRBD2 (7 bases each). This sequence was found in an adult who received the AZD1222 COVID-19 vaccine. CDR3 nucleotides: TGTGCCTCCAGGGGGGGGAGCTCCTACAATGAGCAGTTCTTC. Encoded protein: CASRGGSSYNEQFF. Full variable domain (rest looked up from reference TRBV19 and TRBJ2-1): DGGITQSPKYLFRKEGQNVTLSCEQNLNHDAMYWYRQDPGQGLRLIYYSQIVNDFQKGDIAEGYSVSREKKESFPLTVTSAQKNPTAFYLCASRGGSSYNEQFFGPGTRLTVL.